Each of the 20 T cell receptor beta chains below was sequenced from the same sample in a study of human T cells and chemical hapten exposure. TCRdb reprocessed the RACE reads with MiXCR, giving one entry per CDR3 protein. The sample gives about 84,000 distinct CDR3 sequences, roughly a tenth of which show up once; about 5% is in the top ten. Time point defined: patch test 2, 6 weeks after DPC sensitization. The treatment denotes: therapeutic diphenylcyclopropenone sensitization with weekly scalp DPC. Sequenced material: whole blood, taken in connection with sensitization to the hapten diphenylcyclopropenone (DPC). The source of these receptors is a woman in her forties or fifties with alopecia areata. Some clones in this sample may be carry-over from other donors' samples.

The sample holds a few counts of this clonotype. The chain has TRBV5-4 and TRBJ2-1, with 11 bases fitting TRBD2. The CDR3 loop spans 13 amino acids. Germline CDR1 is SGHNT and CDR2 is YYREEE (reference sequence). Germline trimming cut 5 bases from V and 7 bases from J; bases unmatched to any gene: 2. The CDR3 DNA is TGTGCCAGCAGTACTAGCGGGAGAAATGAGCAGTTCTTC. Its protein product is CASSTSGRNEQFF.

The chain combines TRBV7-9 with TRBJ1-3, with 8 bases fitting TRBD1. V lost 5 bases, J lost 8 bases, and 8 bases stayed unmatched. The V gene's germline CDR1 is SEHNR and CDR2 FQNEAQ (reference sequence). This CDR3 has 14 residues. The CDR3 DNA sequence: TGTGCCAGCAGCGTCTGGGACAGGAGAGACACCATATATTTT. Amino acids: CASSVWDRRDTIYF.

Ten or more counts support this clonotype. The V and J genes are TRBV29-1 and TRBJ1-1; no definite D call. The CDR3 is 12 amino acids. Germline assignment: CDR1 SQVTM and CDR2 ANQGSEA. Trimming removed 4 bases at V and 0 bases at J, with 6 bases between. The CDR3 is CSVGGVNTEAFF. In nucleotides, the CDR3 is TGCAGCGTTGGCGGGGTGAACACTGAAGCTTTCTTT.

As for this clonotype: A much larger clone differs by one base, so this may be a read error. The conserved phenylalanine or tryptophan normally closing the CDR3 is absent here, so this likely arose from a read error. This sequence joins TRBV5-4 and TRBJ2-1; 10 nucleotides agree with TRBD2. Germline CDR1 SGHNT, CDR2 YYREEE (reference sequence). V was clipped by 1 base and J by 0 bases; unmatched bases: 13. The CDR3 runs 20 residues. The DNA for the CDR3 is TGTGCCAGCAGCTTGAATTGGCTAGCGGGGGTGGCGAGCTCCTACAATGAGCAGTTCTAC. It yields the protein CASSLNWLAGVASSYNEQFY.

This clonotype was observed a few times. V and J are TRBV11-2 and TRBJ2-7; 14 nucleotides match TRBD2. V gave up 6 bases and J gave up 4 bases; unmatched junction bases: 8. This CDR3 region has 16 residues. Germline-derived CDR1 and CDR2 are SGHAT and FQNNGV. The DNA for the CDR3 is TGTGCCAGCAGTCACCCCGGGACTAGCGGGAGATACGAGCAGTACTTC. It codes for CASSHPGTSGRYEQYF.

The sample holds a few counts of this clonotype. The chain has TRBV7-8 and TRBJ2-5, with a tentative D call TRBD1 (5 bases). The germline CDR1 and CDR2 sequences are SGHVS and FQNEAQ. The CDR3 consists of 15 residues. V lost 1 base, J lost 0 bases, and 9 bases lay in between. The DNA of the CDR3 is TGTGCCAGCAGCTTAGAACAGGCGAACCAAGAGACCCAGTACTTC. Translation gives CASSLEQANQETQYF.

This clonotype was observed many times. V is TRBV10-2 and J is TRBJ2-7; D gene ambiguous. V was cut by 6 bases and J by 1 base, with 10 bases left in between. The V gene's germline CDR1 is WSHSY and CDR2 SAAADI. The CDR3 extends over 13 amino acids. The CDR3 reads CASSPERSYEQYF. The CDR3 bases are TGCGCCAGCAGCCCCGAACGGTCCTACGAGCAGTACTTC.

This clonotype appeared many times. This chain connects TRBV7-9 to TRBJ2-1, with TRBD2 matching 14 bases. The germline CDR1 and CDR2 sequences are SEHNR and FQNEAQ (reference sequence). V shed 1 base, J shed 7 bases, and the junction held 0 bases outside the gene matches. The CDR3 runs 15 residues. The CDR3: CASSLGTSGRNEQFF. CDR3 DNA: TGTGCCAGCAGCTTAGGGACTAGCGGGAGGAATGAGCAGTTCTTC. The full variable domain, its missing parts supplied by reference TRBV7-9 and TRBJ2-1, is DTGVSQNPRHKITKRGQNVTFRCDPISEHNRLYWYRQTLGQGPEFLTYFQNEAQLEKSRLLSDRFSAERPKGSFSTLEIQRTEQGDSAMYLCASSLGTSGRNEQFFGPGTRLTVL.

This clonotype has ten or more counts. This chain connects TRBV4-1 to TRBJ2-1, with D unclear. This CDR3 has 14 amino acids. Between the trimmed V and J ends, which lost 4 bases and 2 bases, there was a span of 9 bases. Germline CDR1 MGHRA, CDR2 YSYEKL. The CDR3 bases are TGCGCCAGCAGCCCCCCGTTGACCTACAATGAGCAGTTCTTC. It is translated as CASSPPLTYNEQFF.

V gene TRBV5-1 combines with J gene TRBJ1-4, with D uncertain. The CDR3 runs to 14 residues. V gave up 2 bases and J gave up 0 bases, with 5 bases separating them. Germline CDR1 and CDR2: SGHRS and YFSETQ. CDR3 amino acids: CASSFSATNEKLFF. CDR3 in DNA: TGCGCCAGCAGCTTTTCAGCAACTAATGAAAAACTGTTTTTT.

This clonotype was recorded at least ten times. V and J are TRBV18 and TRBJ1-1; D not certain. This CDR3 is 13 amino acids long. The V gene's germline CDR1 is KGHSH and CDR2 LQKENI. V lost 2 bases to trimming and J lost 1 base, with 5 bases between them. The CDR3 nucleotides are TGTGCCAGCTCACCAGGGGAGAACACTGAAGCTTTCTTT. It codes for CASSPGENTEAFF.

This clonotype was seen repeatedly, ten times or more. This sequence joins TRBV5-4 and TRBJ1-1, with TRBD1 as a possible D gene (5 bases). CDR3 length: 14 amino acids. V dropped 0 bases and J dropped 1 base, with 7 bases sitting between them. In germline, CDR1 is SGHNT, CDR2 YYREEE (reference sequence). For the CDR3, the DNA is TGTGCCAGCAGCTTGGGACAGACGAACACTGAAGCTTTCTTT. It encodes CASSLGQTNTEAFF.

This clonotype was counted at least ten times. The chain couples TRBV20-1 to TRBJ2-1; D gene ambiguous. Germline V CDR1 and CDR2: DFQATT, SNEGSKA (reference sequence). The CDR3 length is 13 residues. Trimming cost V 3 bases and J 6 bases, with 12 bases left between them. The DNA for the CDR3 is TGCAGTGCTAGGCCCCCGTTACGCAATGAGCAGTTCTTC. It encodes CSARPPLRNEQFF.

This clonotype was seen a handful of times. CDR3 sequence: CASSSIGGHYGYTF. The CDR3 DNA sequence: TGTGCCAGCAGCTCTATCGGGGGTCACTATGGCTACACCTTC. The rearrangement uses TRBV7-2 and TRBJ1-2; D is perhaps TRBD1 (5 bases). V lost 4 bases and J 3 bases, leaving 12 bases between the germline ends. The CDR3 is 14 amino acids. Germline V gene lookup returns CDR1 SGHTA and CDR2 FQGNSA.

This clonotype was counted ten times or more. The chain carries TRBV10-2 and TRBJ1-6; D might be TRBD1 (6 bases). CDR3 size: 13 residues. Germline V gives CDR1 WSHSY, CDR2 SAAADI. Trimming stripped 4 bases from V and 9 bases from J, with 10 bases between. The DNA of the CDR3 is TGCGCCAGCAGTGGGGGGCTCAGTTCACCCCTCCACTTT. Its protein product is CASSGGLSSPLHF.

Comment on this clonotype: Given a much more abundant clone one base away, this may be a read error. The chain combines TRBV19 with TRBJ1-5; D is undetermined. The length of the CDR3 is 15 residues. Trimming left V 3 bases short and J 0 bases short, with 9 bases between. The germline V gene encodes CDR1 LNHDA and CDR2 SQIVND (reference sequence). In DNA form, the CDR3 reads TGTGCCAGTAGTATGCTCGGGCTTAGCAATCAGCCCCAGCATTTT. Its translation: CASSMLGLSNQPQHF.

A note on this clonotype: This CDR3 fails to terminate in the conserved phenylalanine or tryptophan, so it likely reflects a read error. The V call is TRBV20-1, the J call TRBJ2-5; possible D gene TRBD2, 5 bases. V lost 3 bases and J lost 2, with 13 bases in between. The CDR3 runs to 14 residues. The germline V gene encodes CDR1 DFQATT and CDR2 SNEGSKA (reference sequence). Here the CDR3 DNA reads TGCAGTGCTAGGCGGGCTACCGGACAAGAGACCCAGTACTAC. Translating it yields CSARRATGQETQYY.

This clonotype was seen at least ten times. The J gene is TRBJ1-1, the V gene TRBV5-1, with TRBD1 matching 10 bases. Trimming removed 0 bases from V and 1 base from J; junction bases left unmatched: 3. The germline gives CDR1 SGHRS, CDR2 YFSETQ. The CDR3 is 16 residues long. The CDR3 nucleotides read TGCGCCAGCAGCTTGGAGGGACAGGGGTGGAACACTGAAGCTTTCTTT. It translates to CASSLEGQGWNTEAFF.

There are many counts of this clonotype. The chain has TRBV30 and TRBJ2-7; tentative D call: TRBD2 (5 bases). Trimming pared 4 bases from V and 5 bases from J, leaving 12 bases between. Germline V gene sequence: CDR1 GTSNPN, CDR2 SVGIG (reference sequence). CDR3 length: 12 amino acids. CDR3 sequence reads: CAWKFGLNEQYF. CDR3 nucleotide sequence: TGTGCCTGGAAGTTCGGACTGAACGAGCAGTACTTC.

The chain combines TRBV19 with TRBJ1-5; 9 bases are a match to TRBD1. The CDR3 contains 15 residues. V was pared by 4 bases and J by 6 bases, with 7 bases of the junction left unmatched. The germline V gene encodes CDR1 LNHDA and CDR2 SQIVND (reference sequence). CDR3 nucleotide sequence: TGTGCCAGTAGTACCACAGGGGGCGAGGGTCAGCCCCAGCATTTT. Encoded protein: CASSTTGGEGQPQHF.